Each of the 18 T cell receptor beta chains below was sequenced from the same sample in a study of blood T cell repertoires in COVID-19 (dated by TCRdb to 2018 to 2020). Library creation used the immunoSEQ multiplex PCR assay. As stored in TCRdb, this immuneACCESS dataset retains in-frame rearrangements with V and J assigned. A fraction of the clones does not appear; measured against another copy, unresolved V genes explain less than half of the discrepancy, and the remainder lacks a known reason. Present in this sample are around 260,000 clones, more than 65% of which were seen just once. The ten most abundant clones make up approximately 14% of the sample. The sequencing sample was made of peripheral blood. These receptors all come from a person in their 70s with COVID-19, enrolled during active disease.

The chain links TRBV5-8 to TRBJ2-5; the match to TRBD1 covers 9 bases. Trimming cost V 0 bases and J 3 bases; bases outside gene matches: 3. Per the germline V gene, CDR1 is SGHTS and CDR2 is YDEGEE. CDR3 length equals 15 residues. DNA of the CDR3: TGTGCCAGCAGCTTGGGGAGGACAGGGGAAGAGACCCAGTACTTC. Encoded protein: CASSLGRTGEETQYF.

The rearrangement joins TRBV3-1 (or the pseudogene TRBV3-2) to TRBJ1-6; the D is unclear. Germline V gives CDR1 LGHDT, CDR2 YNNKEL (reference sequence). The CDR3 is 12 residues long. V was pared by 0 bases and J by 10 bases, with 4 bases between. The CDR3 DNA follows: TGTGCCAGCAGCCAAGAGGAGTCACCCCTCCACTTT. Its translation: CASSQEESPLHF.

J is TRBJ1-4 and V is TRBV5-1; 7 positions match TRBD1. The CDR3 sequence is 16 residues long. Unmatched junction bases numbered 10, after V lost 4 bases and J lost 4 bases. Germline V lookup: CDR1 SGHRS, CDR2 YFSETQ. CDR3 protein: CASSLMPRGSNEKLFF. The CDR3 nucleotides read TGCGCCAGCAGCCTGATGCCCAGGGGGAGTAATGAAAAACTGTTTTTT.

The CDR3 is CASTRGDAGSYTF. In DNA form, the CDR3 reads TGTGCCAGCACCAGGGGGGACGCCGGGAGCTACACCTTC. The chain is built from TRBV6-5 and TRBJ1-2, with 7 nucleotides matching TRBD1. V lost 7 bases and J lost 9; bases outside the gene matches: 11. The CDR3 contains 13 residues. Per germline, CDR1 MNHEY and CDR2 SVGAGI.

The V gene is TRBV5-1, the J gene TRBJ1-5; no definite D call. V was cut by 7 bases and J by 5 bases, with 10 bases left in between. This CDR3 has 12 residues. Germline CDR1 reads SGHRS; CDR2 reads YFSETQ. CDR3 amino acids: CASPLAYQPQHF. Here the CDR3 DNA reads TGCGCCAGCCCGTTAGCGTATCAGCCCCAGCATTTT.

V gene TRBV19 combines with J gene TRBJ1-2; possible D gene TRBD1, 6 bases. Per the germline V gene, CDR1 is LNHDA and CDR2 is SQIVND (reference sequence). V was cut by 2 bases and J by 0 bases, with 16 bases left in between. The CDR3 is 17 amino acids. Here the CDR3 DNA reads TGTGCCAGTAGTATAACCTGGACAGCCAAATCTAACTATGGCTACACCTTC. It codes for CASSITWTAKSNYGYTF. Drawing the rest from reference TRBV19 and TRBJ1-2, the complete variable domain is DGGITQSPKYLFRKEGQNVTLSCEQNLNHDAMYWYRQDPGQGLRLIYYSQIVNDFQKGDIAEGYSVSREKKESFPLTVTSAQKNPTAFYLCASSITWTAKSNYGYTFGSGTRLTVV.

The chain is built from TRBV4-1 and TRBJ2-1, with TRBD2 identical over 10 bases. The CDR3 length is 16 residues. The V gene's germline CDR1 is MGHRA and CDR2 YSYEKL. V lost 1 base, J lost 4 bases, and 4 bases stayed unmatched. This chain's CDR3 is CASSQGGTSVYNEQFF. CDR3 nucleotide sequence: TGCGCCAGCAGCCAAGGGGGGACTAGCGTATACAATGAGCAGTTCTTC.

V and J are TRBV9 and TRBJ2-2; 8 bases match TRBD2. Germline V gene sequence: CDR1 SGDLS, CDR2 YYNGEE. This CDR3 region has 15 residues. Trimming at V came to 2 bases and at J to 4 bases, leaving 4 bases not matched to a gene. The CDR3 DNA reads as TGTGCCAGCAGCGTCGGGCGGGAGGCCACCGGGGAGCTGTTTTTT. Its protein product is CASSVGREATGELFF.

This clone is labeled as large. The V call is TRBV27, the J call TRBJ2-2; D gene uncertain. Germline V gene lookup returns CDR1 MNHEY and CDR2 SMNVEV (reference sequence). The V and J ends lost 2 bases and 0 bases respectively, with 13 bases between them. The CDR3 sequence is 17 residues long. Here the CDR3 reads CASSLDTRHANTGELFF. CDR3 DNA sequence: TGTGCCAGCAGTTTAGACACGAGACACGCGAACACCGGGGAGCTGTTTTTT.

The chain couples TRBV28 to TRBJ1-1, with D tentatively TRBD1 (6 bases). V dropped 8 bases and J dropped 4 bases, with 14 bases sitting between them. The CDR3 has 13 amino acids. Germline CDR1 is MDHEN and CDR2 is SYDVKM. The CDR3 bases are TGTGCCAGCTCGACAGGCGGGGGCACTGAAGCTTTCTTT. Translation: CASSTGGGTEAFF.

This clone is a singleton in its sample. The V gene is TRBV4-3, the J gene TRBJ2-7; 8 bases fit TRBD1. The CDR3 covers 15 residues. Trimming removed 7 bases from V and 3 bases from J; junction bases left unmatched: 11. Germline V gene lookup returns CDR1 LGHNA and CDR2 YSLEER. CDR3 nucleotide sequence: TGCGCCAGCACAAAAGACAGGGGAATTTTCTACGAGCAGTACTTC. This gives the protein CASTKDRGIFYEQYF.

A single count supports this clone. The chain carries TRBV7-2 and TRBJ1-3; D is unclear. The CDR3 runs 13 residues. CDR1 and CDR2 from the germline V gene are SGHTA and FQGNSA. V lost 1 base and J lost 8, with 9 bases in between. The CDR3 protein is CASSLDILDTIYF. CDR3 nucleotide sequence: TGTGCCAGCAGCTTAGACATCTTGGACACCATATATTTT.

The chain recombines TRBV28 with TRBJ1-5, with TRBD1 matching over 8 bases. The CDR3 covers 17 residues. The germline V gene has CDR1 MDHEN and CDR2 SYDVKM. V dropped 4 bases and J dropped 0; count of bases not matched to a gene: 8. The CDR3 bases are TGTGCCAGCAGTTCGGGACAGGCCCAATATAGCAATCAGCCCCAGCATTTT. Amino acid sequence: CASSSGQAQYSNQPQHF.

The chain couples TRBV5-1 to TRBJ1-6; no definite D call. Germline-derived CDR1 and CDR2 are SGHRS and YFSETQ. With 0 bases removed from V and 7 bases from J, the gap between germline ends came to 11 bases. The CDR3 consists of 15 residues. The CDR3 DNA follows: TGCGCCAGCAGCTTGGATCGGGGTTCGAATTCACCCCTCCACTTT. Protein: CASSLDRGSNSPLHF.

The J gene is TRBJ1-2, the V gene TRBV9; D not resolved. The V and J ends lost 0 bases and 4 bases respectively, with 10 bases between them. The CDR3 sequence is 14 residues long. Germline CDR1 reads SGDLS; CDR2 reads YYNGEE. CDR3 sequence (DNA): TGTGCCAGCAGCGTAGCGGGAACGGGCTATGGCTACACCTTC. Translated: CASSVAGTGYGYTF.

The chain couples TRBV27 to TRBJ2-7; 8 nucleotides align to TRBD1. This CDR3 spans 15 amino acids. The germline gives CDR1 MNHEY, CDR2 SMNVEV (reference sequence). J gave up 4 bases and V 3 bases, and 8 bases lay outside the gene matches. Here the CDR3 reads CASSLSTGTGYEQYF. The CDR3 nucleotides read TGTGCCAGCAGTTTGTCAACCGGGACAGGATACGAGCAGTACTTC.

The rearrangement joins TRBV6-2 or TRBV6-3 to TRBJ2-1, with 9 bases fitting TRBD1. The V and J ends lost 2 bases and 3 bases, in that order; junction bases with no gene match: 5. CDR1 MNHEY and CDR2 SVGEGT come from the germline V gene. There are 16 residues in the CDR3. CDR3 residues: CASSYPKGQGYNEQFF. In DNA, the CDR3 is TGTGCCAGCAGTTACCCAAAGGGACAGGGCTACAATGAGCAGTTCTTC.

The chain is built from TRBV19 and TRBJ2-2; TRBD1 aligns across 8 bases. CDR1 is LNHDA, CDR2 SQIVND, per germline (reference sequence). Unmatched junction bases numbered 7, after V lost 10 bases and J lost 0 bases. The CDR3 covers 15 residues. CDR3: CATRQGTANTGELFF. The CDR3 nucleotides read TGTGCCACTCGACAGGGGACCGCGAACACCGGGGAGCTGTTTTTT.